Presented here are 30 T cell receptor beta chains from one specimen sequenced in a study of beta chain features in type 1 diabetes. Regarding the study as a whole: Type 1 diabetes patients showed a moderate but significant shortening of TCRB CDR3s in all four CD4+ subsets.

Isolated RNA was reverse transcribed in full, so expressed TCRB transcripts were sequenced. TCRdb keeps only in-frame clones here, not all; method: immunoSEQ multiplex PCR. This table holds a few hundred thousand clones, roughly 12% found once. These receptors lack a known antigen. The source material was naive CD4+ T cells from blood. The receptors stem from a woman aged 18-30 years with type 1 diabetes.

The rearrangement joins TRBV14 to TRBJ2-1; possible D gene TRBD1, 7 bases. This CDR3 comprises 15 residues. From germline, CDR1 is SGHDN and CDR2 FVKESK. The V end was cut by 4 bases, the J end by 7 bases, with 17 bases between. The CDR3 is CASSPGGTLLNEQFF. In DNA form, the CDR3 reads TGTGCCAGCAGCCCAGGGGGGACTCTACTTAATGAGCAGTTCTTC.

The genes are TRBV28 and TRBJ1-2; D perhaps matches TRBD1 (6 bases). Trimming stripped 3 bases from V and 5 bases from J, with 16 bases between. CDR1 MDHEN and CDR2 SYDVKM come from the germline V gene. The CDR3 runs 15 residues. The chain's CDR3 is CASSLYQGYAYGYTF. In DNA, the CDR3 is TGTGCCAGCAGTTTGTATCAGGGGTACGCGTATGGCTACACCTTC.

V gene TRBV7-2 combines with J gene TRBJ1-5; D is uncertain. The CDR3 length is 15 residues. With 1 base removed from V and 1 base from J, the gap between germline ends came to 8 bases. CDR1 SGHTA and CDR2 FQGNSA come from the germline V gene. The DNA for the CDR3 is TGTGCCAGCAGCTTAGTGTTGGGCAGCAATCAGCCCCAGCATTTT. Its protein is CASSLVLGSNQPQHF.

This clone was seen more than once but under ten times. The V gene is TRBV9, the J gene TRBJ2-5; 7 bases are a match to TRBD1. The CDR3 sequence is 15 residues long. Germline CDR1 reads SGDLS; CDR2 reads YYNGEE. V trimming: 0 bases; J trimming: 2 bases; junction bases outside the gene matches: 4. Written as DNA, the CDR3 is TGTGCCAGCAGCGTAGGCCCGACAGGGCAAGAGACCCAGTACTTC. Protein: CASSVGPTGQETQYF.

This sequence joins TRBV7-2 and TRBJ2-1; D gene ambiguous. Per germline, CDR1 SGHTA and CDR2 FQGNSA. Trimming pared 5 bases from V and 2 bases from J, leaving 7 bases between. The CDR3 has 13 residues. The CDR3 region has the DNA TGTGCCAGCAGCGTACAAGCCTACAATGAGCAGTTCTTC. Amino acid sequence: CASSVQAYNEQFF. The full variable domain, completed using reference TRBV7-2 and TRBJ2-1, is GAGVSQSPSNKVTEKGKDVELRCDPISGHTALYWYRQSLGQGLEFLIYFQGNSAPDKSGLPSDRFSAERTGGSVSTLTIQRTQQEDSAVYLCASSVQAYNEQFFGPGTRLTVL.

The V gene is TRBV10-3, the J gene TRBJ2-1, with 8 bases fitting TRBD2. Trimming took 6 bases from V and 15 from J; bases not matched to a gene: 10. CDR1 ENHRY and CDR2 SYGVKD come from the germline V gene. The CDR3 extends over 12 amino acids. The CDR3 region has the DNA TGTGCCATCAGCGCCTCCCCTAGCGGGCGGTTCTTC. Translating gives CAISASPSGRFF.

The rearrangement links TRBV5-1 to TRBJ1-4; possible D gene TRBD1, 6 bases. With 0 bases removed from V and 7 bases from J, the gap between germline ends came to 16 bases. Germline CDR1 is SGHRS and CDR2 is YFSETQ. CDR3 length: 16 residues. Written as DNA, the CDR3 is TGCGCCAGCAGCTTGGCCACCGGGGGGCTCGGTGAAAAACTGTTTTTT. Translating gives CASSLATGGLGEKLFF. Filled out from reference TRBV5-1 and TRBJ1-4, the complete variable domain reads KAGVTQTPRYLIKTRGQQVTLSCSPISGHRSVSWYQQTPGQGLQFLFEYFSETQRNKGNFPGRFSGRQFSNSRSEMNVSTLELGDSALYLCASSLATGGLGEKLFFGSGTQLSVL.

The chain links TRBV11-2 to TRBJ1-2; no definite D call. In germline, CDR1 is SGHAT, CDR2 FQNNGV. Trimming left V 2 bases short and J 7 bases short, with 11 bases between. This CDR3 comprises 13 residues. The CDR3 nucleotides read TGTGCCAGCAGCTTAAGCATGTCGTCTGGCTACACCTTC. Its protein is CASSLSMSSGYTF.

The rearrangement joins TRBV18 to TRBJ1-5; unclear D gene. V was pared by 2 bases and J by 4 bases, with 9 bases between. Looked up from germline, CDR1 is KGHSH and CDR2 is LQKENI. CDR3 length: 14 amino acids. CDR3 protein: CASSPGRTNQPQHF. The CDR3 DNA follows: TGTGCCAGCTCACCAGGACGGACTAATCAGCCCCAGCATTTT.

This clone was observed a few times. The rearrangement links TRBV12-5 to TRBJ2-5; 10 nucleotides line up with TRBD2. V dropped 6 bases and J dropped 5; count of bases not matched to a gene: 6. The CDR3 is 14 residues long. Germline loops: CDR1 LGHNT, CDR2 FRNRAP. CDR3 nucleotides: TGTGCTAGTGGCACAACTAGCGGGGTCGAGACCCAGTACTTC. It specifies CASGTTSGVETQYF.

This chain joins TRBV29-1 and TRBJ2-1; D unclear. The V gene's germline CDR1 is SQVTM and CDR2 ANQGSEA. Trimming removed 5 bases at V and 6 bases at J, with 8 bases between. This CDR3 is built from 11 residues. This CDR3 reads CSVFTANEQFF. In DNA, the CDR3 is TGCAGCGTTTTTACAGCCAATGAGCAGTTCTTC.

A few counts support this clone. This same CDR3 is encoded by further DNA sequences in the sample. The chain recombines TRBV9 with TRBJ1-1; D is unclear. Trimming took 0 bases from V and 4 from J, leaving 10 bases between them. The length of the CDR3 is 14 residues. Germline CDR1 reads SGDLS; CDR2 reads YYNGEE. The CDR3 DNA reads TGTGCCAGCAGCGTAGTACCAGGTAGCACTGAAGCTTTCTTT. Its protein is CASSVVPGSTEAFF.

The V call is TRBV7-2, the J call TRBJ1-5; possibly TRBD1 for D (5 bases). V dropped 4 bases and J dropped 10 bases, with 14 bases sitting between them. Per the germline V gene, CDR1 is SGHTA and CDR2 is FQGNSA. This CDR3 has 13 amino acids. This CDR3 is CASSWEGTRPQHF. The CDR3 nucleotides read TGTGCCAGCAGCTGGGAGGGGACTCGACCCCAGCATTTT.

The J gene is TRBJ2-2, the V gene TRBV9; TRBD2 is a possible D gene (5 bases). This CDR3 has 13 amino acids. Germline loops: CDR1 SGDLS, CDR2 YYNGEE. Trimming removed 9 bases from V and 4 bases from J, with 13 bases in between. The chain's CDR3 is CATRGNPTGELFF. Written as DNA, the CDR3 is TGTGCCACGCGAGGGAACCCCACCGGGGAGCTGTTTTTT.

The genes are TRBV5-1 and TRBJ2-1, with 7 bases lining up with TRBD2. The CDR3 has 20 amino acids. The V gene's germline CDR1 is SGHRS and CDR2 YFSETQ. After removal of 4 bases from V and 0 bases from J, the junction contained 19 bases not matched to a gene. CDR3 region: CASSPLGLGRESSSYNEQFF. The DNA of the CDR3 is TGCGCCAGCAGCCCACTAGGACTAGGGCGGGAGTCCAGCTCCTACAATGAGCAGTTCTTC.

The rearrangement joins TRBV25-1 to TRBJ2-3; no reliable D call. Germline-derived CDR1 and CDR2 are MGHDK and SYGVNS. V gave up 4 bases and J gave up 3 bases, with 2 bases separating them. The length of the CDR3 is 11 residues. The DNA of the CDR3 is TGTGCCAGCAGTGCTACAGATACGCAGTATTTT. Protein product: CASSATDTQYF.

The CDR3 reads CASSEYRDGEKLFF. CDR3 coding DNA: TGTGCCAGCAGTGAATACAGGGATGGGGAAAAACTGTTTTTT. The J gene is TRBJ1-4, the V gene TRBV25-1; tentative D call: TRBD1 (5 bases). The V and J ends lost 0 bases and 8 bases respectively, with 10 bases between them. Germline V lookup: CDR1 MGHDK, CDR2 SYGVNS. This CDR3 is built from 14 residues. The full variable domain, with the rest looked up from reference TRBV25-1 and TRBJ1-4, is EADIYQTPRYLVIGTGKKITLECSQTMGHDKMYWYQQDPGMELHLIHYSYGVNSTEKGDLSSESTVSRIRTEHFPLTLESARPSHTSQYLCASSEYRDGEKLFFGSGTQLSVL.

The CDR3 DNA sequence: TGCAGTGTTGAGGGTCAGCCCCAGCATTTT. It encodes CSVEGQPQHF. The chain joins TRBV20-1 to TRBJ1-5, with D unresolved. V lost 7 bases, J lost 6 bases, and 7 bases lay in between. Germline lookup yields CDR1 DFQATT and CDR2 SNEGSKA (reference sequence). The CDR3 is 10 amino acids.

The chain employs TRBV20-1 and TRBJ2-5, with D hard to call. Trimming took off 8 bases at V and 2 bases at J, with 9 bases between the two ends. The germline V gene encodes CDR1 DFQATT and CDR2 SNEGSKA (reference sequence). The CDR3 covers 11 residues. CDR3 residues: CSPKLQETQYF. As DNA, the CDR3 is TGCAGTCCTAAGCTTCAAGAGACCCAGTACTTC.

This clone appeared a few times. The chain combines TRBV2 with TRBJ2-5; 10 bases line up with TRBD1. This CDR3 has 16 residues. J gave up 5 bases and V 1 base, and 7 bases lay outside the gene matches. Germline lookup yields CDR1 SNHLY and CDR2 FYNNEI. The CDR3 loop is CASSEGDRGLLETQYF. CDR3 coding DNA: TGTGCCAGCAGTGAAGGGGACAGGGGTTTGCTGGAGACCCAGTACTTC.

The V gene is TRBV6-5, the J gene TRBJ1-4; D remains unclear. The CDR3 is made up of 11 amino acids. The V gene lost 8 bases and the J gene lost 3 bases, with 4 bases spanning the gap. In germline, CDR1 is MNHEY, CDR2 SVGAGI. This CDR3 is CASSSNEKLFF. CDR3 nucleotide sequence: TGTGCCAGCTCGTCTAATGAAAAACTGTTTTTT.

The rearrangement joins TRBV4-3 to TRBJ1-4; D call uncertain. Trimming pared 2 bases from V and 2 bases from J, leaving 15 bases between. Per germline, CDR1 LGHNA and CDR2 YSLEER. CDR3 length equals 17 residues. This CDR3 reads CASSQMWGGGTNEKLFF. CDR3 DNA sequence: TGCGCCAGCAGCCAAATGTGGGGTGGAGGGACTAATGAAAAACTGTTTTTT.

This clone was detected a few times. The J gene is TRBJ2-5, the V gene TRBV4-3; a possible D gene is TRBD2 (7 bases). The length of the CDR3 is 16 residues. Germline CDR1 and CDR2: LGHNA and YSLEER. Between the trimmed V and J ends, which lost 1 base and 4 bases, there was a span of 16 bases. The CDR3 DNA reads TGCGCCAGCAGCCAAGCCCTAGGGAGGGGGTCAGAGACCCAGTACTTC. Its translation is CASSQALGRGSETQYF.

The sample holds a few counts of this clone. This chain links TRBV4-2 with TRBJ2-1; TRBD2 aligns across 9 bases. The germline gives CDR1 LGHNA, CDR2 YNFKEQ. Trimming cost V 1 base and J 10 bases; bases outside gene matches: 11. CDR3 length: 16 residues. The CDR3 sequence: CASSQGIAGDLGEQFF. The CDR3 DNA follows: TGTGCCAGCAGCCAAGGGATAGCGGGAGATCTGGGAGAGCAGTTCTTC.

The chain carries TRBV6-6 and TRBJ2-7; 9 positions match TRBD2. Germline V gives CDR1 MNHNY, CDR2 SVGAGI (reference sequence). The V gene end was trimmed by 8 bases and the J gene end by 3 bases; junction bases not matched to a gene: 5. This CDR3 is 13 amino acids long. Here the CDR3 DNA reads TGTGCCAGCGGTGGGCGGGGGGGCTACGAGCAGTACTTC. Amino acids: CASGGRGGYEQYF.

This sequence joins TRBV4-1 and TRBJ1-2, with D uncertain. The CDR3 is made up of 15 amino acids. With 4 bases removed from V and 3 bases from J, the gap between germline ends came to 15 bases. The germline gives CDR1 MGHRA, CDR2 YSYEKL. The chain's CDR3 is CASSREEGVHYGYTF. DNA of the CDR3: TGCGCCAGCAGCCGAGAGGAGGGAGTGCACTATGGCTACACCTTC.

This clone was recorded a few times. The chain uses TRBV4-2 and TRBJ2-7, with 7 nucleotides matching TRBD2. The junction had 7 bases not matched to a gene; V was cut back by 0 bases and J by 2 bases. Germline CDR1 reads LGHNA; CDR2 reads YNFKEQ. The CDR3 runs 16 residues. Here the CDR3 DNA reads TGTGCCAGCAGCCAAGATAGGGCTAGCGGTCCCTACGAGCAGTACTTC. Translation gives CASSQDRASGPYEQYF.

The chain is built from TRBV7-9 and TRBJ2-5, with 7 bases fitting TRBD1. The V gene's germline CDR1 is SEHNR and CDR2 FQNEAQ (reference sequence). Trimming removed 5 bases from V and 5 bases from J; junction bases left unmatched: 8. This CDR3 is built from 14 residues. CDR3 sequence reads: CASSSRGLVETQYF. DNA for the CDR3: TGTGCCAGCAGCAGTAGGGGGCTGGTTGAGACCCAGTACTTC. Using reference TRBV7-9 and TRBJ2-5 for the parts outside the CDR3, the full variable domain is DTGVSQNPRHKITKRGQNVTFRCDPISEHNRLYWYRQTLGQGPEFLTYFQNEAQLEKSRLLSDRFSAERPKGSFSTLEIQRTEQGDSAMYLCASSSRGLVETQYFGPGTRLLVL.

This CDR3 is CASSSQGAYQPQHF. The DNA for the CDR3 is TGTGCCAGCAGTTCGCAGGGGGCCTATCAGCCCCAGCATTTT. The V call is TRBV27, the J call TRBJ1-5; 8 bases are shared with TRBD1. The germline V gene encodes CDR1 MNHEY and CDR2 SMNVEV (reference sequence). The V gene end was trimmed by 4 bases and the J gene end by 5 bases; junction bases not matched to a gene: 4. This CDR3 contains 14 residues.

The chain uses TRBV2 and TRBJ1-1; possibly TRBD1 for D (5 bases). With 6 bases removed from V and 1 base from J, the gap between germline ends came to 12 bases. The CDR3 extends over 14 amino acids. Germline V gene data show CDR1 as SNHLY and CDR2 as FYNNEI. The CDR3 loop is CASRSRVQNTEAFF. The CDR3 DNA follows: TGTGCCAGCAGGTCCAGGGTCCAGAACACTGAAGCTTTCTTT.